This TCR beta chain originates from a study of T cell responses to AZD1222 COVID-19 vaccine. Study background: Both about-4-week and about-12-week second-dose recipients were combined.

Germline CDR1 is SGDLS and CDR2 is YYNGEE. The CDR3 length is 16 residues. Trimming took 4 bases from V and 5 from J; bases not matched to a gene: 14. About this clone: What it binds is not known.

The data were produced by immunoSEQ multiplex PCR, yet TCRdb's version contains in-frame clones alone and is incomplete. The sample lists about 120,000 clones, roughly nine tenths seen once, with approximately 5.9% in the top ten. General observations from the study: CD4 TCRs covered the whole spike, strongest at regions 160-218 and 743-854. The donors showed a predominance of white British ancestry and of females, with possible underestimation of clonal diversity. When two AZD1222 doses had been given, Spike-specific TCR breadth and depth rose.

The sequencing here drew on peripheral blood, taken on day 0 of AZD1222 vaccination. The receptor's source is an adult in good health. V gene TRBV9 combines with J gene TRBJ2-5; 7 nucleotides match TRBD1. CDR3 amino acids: CASSTSTGARSETQYF. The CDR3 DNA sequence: TGTGCCAGCAGCACATCAACAGGGGCCCGCTCGGAGACCCAGTACTTC.